Described below is a single TCR beta chain sequence and its context. Clones were sequenced by immunoSEQ multiplex PCR, and TCRdb holds only the in-frame ones, with some missing. This table has some 120,000 clones, approximately 85% appearing once. This entry belongs to a study of blood T cell repertoires in COVID-19. Study overall: T cells, B-cell-depleted T cells, or PBMCs supplied cDNA or gDNA.

Followed over time, Seattle patients had been enrolled while infection was active. This clonotype originated in a man aged 25 to 45 with COVID-19, enrolled during active disease. The sequencing input was peripheral blood.

CDR3 in amino acids: CASRPLQLVAGGDATQYF. CDR3 bases: TGTGCCAGCAGGCCCCTGCAGTTAGTAGCGGGAGGAGACGCGACCCAGTACTTC. This sequence joins TRBV3-1 (or the pseudogene TRBV3-2) and TRBJ2-5; 10 nucleotides line up with TRBD2. In germline, CDR1 is LGHDT, CDR2 YNNKEL (reference sequence). V shed 6 bases, J shed 7 bases, and the junction held 20 bases outside the gene matches. CDR3 length: 18 amino acids.